Below, 11 T cell receptor beta chains from the same sample are listed, as sequenced in a study of T cell changes during pregnancy in multiple sclerosis. Assay used: immunoSEQ multiplex PCR; TCRdb lists only in-frame clones, some missing. This table has about 76,000 clones, roughly 89% appearing once. The sample consisted of peripheral blood, taken after pregnancy. These receptors were taken from a female donor in good health, enrolled as a control in a pregnancy study.

The chain recombines TRBV11-2 with TRBJ1-4; D not certain. From germline, CDR1 is SGHAT and CDR2 FQNNGV. With 1 base removed from V and 0 bases from J, the gap between germline ends came to 9 bases. The CDR3 covers 16 residues. The CDR3 here is CASSLAPRTTNEKLFF. CDR3 DNA sequence: TGTGCCAGCAGCTTAGCTCCCAGAACAACTAATGAAAAACTGTTTTTT.

The J gene is TRBJ2-5, the V gene TRBV18; the match to TRBD1 covers 11 bases. CDR1 and CDR2 from the germline V gene are KGHSH and LQKENI. This CDR3 has 14 amino acids. The V and J ends lost 4 bases and 4 bases, in that order; junction bases with no gene match: 2. CDR3 coding DNA: TGTGCCAGCTCACTCGGACAGGGGGCAGAGACCCAGTACTTC. Encoded protein: CASSLGQGAETQYF. Supplemented by reference TRBV18 and TRBJ2-5, the full variable domain reads NAGVMQNPRHLVRRRGQEARLRCSPMKGHSHVYWYRQLPEEGLKFMVYLQKENIIDESGMPKERFSAEFPKEGPSILRIQQVVRGDSAAYFCASSLGQGAETQYFGPGTRLLVL.

This clone was found a few times. This chain uses TRBV6-6 with TRBJ1-5, with D unclear. CDR1 and CDR2 from the germline V gene are MNHNY and SVGAGI (reference sequence). V lost 2 bases and J 4 bases, leaving 15 bases between the germline ends. This CDR3 has 16 amino acids. Here the CDR3 reads CASSYAAGGLNQPQHF. As DNA, the CDR3 is TGTGCCAGCAGTTACGCGGCAGGAGGCCTAAATCAGCCCCAGCATTTT.

This chain joins TRBV4-1 and TRBJ2-1, with D perhaps TRBD2 (6 bases). CDR1 MGHRA and CDR2 YSYEKL come from the germline V gene. The CDR3 is 15 residues long. Trimming left V 5 bases short and J 7 bases short, with 18 bases between. The CDR3 DNA is TGCGCCAGCAGCAGACTTATTACTGGGAGGAATGAGCAGTTCTTC. Protein: CASSRLITGRNEQFF.

V is TRBV30 and J is TRBJ2-1, with TRBD2 matching 16 bases. V gave up 7 bases and J gave up 7 bases; unmatched junction bases: 10. Germline CDR1 and CDR2: GTSNPN and SVGIG (reference sequence). The CDR3 consists of 16 residues. CDR3 loop: CASGTSGRAERNEQFF. The CDR3 nucleotides are TGTGCCTCCGGGACTAGCGGGAGGGCCGAGCGAAATGAGCAGTTCTTC.

The chain is built from TRBV7-9 and TRBJ2-7; 8 nucleotides agree with TRBD1. After removal of 6 bases from V and 4 bases from J, the junction contained 8 bases not matched to a gene. This CDR3 has 14 amino acids. CDR1 and CDR2 (germline): SEHNR, FQNEAQ (reference sequence). CDR3 nucleotide sequence: TGTGCCAGCAGTACGCAGGGGGCCCTATACGAGCAGTACTTC. It specifies CASSTQGALYEQYF.

The genes are TRBV7-6 and TRBJ2-7, with TRBD2 identical over 10 bases. The CDR3 sequence is 14 residues long. V lost 5 bases, J lost 9 bases, and 10 bases stayed unmatched. Germline V gene data show CDR1 as SGHVS and CDR2 as FNYEAQ. The CDR3 loop reads CASSISGGFEAQYF. The DNA for the CDR3 is TGTGCCAGCAGCATTAGCGGGGGGTTTGAAGCGCAGTACTTC.

The chain carries TRBV5-6 and TRBJ2-2; TRBD1 is a possible D gene (6 bases). V lost 0 bases and J lost 6, with 15 bases in between. Germline V lookup: CDR1 SGHDT, CDR2 YYEEEE. This CDR3 spans 16 amino acids. The CDR3 sequence is CASSLGGPTTPGELFF. DNA for the CDR3: TGTGCCAGCAGCTTGGGGGGGCCTACGACCCCCGGGGAGCTGTTTTTT. The full variable domain, completed using reference TRBV5-6 and TRBJ2-2, is DAGVTQSPTHLIKTRGQQVTLRCSPKSGHDTVSWYQQALGQGPQFIFQYYEEEERQRGNFPDRFSGHQFPNYSSELNVNALLLGDSALYLCASSLGGPTTPGELFFGEGSRLTVL.

The chain is built from TRBV7-3 and TRBJ1-2, with TRBD1 matching 11 bases. The CDR3 length is 15 residues. Germline CDR1 is SGHTA and CDR2 is FQGTGA. The V and J ends lost 4 bases and 6 bases, in that order; junction bases with no gene match: 7. CDR3 bases: TGTGCCAGCAGCTCCCCAGGACAGGGGGCGCATGGCTACACCTTC. Translation gives CASSSPGQGAHGYTF.

V is TRBV7-2 and J is TRBJ2-3; 10 bases are shared with TRBD1. V trimming: 5 bases; J trimming: 2 bases; junction bases outside the gene matches: 13. This CDR3 is 18 amino acids long. CDR1 is SGHTA, CDR2 FQGNSA, per germline. The DNA for the CDR3 is TGTGCCAGCAGCCTGGTCGGCGGGACAGGGGCGATCACAGATACGCAGTATTTT. It is translated as CASSLVGGTGAITDTQYF.

The sample holds a few counts of this clone. The rearrangement joins TRBV6-5 to TRBJ1-3; D unresolved. This CDR3 has 11 residues. V was pared by 6 bases and J by 4 bases, with 4 bases between. Germline-derived CDR1 and CDR2 are MNHEY and SVGAGI. CDR3 loop: CASSRGNTIYF. The CDR3 nucleotides read TGTGCCAGCAGCAGGGGAAACACCATATATTTT.